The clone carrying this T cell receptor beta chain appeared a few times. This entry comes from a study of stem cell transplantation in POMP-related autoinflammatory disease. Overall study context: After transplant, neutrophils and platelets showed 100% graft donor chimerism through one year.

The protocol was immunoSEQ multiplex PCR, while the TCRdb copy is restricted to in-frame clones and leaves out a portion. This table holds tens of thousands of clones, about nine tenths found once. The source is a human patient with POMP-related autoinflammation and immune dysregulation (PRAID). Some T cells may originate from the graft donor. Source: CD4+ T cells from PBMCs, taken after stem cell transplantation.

In DNA, the CDR3 is TGTGCCAGCAGCGGACAGGCGAATCAGCCCCAGCATTTT. Protein: CASSGQANQPQHF. The rearrangement joins TRBV2 to TRBJ1-5, with 7 bases aligning to TRBD1. Germline V gene sequence: CDR1 SNHLY, CDR2 FYNNEI. This CDR3 is built from 13 residues. Trimming took 6 bases from V and 4 from J; bases not matched to a gene: 3.